The TCR beta chain under discussion was sequenced for a study of blood T cells in healthy people across ages. Notes on the study in general: In these data, TCR beta diversity tracked strongly with naive T cell percentage.

No fewer than 5.5 micrograms of total RNA were isolated from every sample. The authors ran a second PCR of roughly 6 to 11 cycles using a sample-barcoded 5' primer and a J-beta primer mix. Each TCR beta cDNA got a 12-nucleotide random molecular identifier. Any given sample supplied a minimum of 3 million CDR3-containing paired-end reads. TCRdb re-analysed the 5' RACE reads in MiXCR, keeping a single row per CDR3 protein. Here the sample spans 540,000 or so distinct CDR3 sequences, roughly 48% being singletons. A remark on this clonotype: The antigen remains undetermined.

The CDR3 length is 13 residues. The V gene lost 3 bases and the J gene lost 2 bases, with 10 bases spanning the gap. Germline V gene sequence: CDR1 SQVTM, CDR2 ANQGSEA. The rearrangement links TRBV29-1 to TRBJ1-2; D might be TRBD1 (6 bases). The receptor's source is a man older than 75 in good health. Source material: blood. The CDR3, as DNA: TGCAGCGTTGAGGAGCAGGGGAACTATGGCTACACCTTC. The encoded protein is CSVEEQGNYGYTF. The complete variable domain, with remaining parts taken from reference TRBV29-1 and TRBJ1-2, reads SAVISQKPSRDICQRGTSLTIQCQVDSQVTMMFWYRQQPGQSLTLIATANQGSEATYESGFVIDKFPISRPNLTFSTLTVSNMSPEDSSIYLCSVEEQGNYGYTFGSGTRLTVV.